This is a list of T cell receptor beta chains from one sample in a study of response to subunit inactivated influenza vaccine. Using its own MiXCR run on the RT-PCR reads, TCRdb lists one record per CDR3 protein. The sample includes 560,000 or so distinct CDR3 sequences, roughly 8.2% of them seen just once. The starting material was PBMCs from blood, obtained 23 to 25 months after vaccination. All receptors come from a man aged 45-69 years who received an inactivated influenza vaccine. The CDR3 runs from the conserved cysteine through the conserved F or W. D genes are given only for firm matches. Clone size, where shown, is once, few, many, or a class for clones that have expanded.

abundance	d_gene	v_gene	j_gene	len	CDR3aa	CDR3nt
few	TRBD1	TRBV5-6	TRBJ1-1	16	CASSLDRGWVNTEAFF	TGTGCCAGCAGCTTGGACAGGGGATGGGTGAACACTGAAGCTTTCTTT
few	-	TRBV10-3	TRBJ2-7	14	CAISESTQPPTQYF	TGTGCCATCAGTGAGTCGACACAGCCACCGACACAGTACTTC
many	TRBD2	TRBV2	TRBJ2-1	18	CASSEALQFGLATNEQFF	TGTGCCAGCAGTGAAGCGCTTCAGTTTGGACTAGCGACCAATGAGCAGTTCTTC
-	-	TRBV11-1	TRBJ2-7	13	CASSSGQWAEQYF	TGTGCCAGCAGCTCCGGACAGTGGGCCGAGCAGTACTTC
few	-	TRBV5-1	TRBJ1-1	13	CASSLVTSTEAFF	TGCGCCAGCAGCTTGGTTACGAGCACTGAAGCTTTCTTT
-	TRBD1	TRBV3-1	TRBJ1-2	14	CASSPTGVSYGYTF	TGTGCCAGCAGCCCGACAGGGGTATCTTATGGCTACACCTTC
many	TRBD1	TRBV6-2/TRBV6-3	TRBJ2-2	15	CASRLGQGNTGELFF	TGTGCCAGCAGGCTAGGACAGGGGAACACCGGGGAGCTGTTTTTT
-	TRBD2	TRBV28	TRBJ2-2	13	CASTLGGAGELFF	TGTGCCAGCACCTTGGGGGGGGCCGGGGAGCTGTTTTTT
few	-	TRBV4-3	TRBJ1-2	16	CASSQDHGMENYGYTF	TGCGCCAGCAGCCAAGATCACGGGATGGAGAACTATGGCTACACCTTC
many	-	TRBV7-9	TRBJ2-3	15	CASTLGGPRTDTQYF	TGTGCCAGCACCCTAGGCGGGCCCCGCACAGATACGCAGTATTTT
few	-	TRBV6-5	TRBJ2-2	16	CASSYSYRDNTGELFF	TGTGCCAGCAGTTACTCCTACAGGGATAACACCGGGGAGCTGTTTTTT